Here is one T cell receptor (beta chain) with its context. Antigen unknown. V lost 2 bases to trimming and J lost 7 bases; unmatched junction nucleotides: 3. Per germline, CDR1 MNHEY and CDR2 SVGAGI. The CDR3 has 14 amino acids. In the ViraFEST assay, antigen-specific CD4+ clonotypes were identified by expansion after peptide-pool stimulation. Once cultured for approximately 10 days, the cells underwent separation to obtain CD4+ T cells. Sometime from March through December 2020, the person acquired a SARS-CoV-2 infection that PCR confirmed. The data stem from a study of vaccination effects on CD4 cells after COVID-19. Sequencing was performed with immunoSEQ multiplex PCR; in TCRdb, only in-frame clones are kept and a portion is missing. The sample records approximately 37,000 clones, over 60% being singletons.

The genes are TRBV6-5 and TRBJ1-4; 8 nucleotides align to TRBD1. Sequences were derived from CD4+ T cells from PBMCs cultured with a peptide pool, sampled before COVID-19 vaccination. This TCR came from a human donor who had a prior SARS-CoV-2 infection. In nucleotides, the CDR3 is TGTGCCAGCAGTTACGATGGACAGGGTGAAAAACTGTTTTTT. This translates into CASSYDGQGEKLFF.